The 14 T cell receptor beta chains presented below share a single source sample, sequenced in a study of blood T cell repertoires in COVID-19. Assay used: immunoSEQ multiplex PCR; TCRdb lists only in-frame clones, some missing. The sample gives about 140,000 clones, around 89% of which show up once; 11% is in the top ten. Specimen: peripheral blood. These receptors were collected from a woman at least 80 years old with acute or convalescent COVID-19.

The chain recombines TRBV7-3 with TRBJ2-3, with no clear D. Germline V gives CDR1 SGHTA, CDR2 FQGTGA. The V gene lost 0 bases and the J gene lost 0 bases, with 10 bases spanning the gap. The CDR3 sequence is 16 residues long. For the CDR3, the DNA is TGTGCCAGCAGCTTAACGTACTCCACTAGCACAGATACGCAGTATTTT. Its protein product is CASSLTYSTSTDTQYF.

This sequence joins TRBV7-3 and TRBJ1-1, with D possibly TRBD1 on 5 matching bases. The CDR3 runs to 13 residues. Trimming stripped 3 bases from V and 4 bases from J, with 9 bases between. Germline lookup yields CDR1 SGHTA and CDR2 FQGTGA. The CDR3 reads CASSLGLSTEAFF. The CDR3, as DNA: TGTGCCAGCAGCTTGGGACTGTCCACTGAAGCTTTCTTT. The full variable domain, in which reference TRBV7-3 and TRBJ1-1 provide the parts outside the CDR3, is GAGVSQTPSNKVTEKGKYVELRCDPISGHTALYWYRQSLGQGPEFLIYFQGTGAADDSGLPNDRFFAVRPEGSVSTLKIQRTERGDSAVYLCASSLGLSTEAFFGQGTRLTVV.

This chain links TRBV7-9 with TRBJ1-2, with D unclear. Deletions cut 5 bases from V and 0 bases from J, with 13 bases between. Germline V gene sequence: CDR1 SEHNR, CDR2 FQNEAQ (reference sequence). The CDR3 has 15 amino acids. For the CDR3, the DNA is TGTGCCAGCAGCCCCACGGGAGCCGCTAACTATGGCTACACCTTC. Translating it yields CASSPTGAANYGYTF.

The rearrangement links TRBV5-1 to TRBJ1-1; 9 bases are a match to TRBD1. The trim removed 4 bases at V and 7 bases at J, leaving 11 bases unmatched. The CDR3 contains 15 residues. Germline V gene sequence: CDR1 SGHRS, CDR2 YFSETQ. This CDR3 reads CASSPRQGVLGEAFF. The DNA of the CDR3 is TGCGCCAGCAGCCCCAGACAGGGGGTATTAGGTGAAGCTTTCTTT.

This clone was seen many times. The V call is TRBV7-6, the J call TRBJ1-1, with no clear D. Germline lookup yields CDR1 SGHVS and CDR2 FNYEAQ. V was shortened by 1 base and J by 0 bases, with 3 bases between the two germline ends. The CDR3 is 13 residues long. The CDR3, as DNA: TGTGCCAGCAGCTTAGGTATGAACACTGAAGCTTTCTTT. Translating gives CASSLGMNTEAFF.

The V and J genes are TRBV5-1 and TRBJ1-4; possibly TRBD1 for D (5 bases). Germline loops: CDR1 SGHRS, CDR2 YFSETQ. CDR3 length: 16 amino acids. V was trimmed by 5 bases and J by 0 bases, leaving 14 bases between them. CDR3 region: CASSLTQDPTNEKLFF. CDR3 nucleotides: TGCGCCAGCAGTCTTACACAGGACCCAACTAATGAAAAACTGTTTTTT.

The chain employs TRBV7-6 and TRBJ1-6; the D gene is possibly TRBD1 (5 bases). The CDR3 totals 14 residues. The V gene's germline CDR1 is SGHVS and CDR2 FNYEAQ. V dropped 1 base and J dropped 11 bases, with 12 bases sitting between them. The CDR3 is CASSLVGGNAPLHF. DNA of the CDR3: TGTGCCAGCAGCTTAGTGGGGGGTAACGCACCCCTCCACTTT.

The chain has TRBV2 and TRBJ1-4, with 8 bases identical to TRBD1. The CDR3 totals 14 residues. V lost 7 bases, J lost 7 bases, and 8 bases stayed unmatched. CDR1 and CDR2 (germline): SNHLY, FYNNEI. In nucleotides, the CDR3 is TGTGCCAGCATGCGGACAGGGAAGAGTGAAAAACTGTTTTTT. Translating it yields CASMRTGKSEKLFF.

This chain uses TRBV18 with TRBJ2-3; D gene ambiguous. V lost 4 bases to trimming and J lost 1 base, with 9 bases between them. Looked up from germline, CDR1 is KGHSH and CDR2 is LQKENI. The CDR3 covers 14 residues. The CDR3 loop reads CASSRVLGTDTQYF. In DNA form, the CDR3 reads TGTGCCAGCTCACGGGTCCTAGGCACAGATACGCAGTATTTT.

The chain's CDR3 is CASSRGQGRLTYEQYF. The CDR3 DNA follows: TGTGCCAGCAGCCGAGGTCAGGGGCGCCTTACCTACGAGCAGTACTTC. The chain couples TRBV5-6 to TRBJ2-7; a possible D gene is TRBD1 (6 bases). V lost 4 bases and J lost 2, with 19 bases in between. This CDR3 comprises 16 residues. The germline gives CDR1 SGHDT, CDR2 YYEEEE.

The chain employs TRBV18 and TRBJ1-2, with D possibly matching TRBD1 (5 bases). The V end was cut by 3 bases, the J end by 7 bases, with 24 bases between. This CDR3 is 17 amino acids long. From germline, CDR1 is KGHSH and CDR2 LQKENI. CDR3 DNA sequence: TGTGCCAGCTCACCGTCTCGGAATCAGGGTCAAGGTGGTGGCTACACCTTC. It is translated as CASSPSRNQGQGGGYTF.

V and J are TRBV12-5 and TRBJ1-1, with no clear D. V was cut by 5 bases and J by 4 bases, with 14 bases left in between. The CDR3 has 14 residues. Germline V gene data show CDR1 as LGHNT and CDR2 as FRNRAP. CDR3 loop: CASGEQAVLTEAFF. The DNA of the CDR3 is TGTGCTAGTGGTGAGCAGGCAGTTCTCACTGAAGCTTTCTTT. The full variable domain, its missing parts supplied by reference TRBV12-5 and TRBJ1-1, is DARVTQTPRHKVTEMGQEVTMRCQPILGHNTVFWYRQTMMQGLELLAYFRNRAPLDDSGMPKDRFSAEMPDATLATLKIQPSEPRDSAVYFCASGEQAVLTEAFFGQGTRLTVV.

This clone has a handful of counts. V usage is TRBV6-6 and J usage is TRBJ1-1, with a weak D call TRBD1 (5 bases). V was pared by 10 bases and J by 5 bases, with 14 bases between. CDR1 is MNHNY, CDR2 SVGAGI, per germline (reference sequence). The CDR3 length is 12 residues. In DNA form, the CDR3 reads TGTGCCACCTCCCCTGGGGCAACTGAAGCTTTCTTT. This gives the protein CATSPGATEAFF.

The rearrangement uses TRBV6-2 or TRBV6-3 and TRBJ1-4, with D maybe TRBD1 (6 bases). Germline lookup yields CDR1 MNHEY and CDR2 SVGEGT. The length of the CDR3 is 17 residues. Trimming removed 2 bases at V and 8 bases at J, with 21 bases between. CDR3 DNA sequence: TGTGCCAGCAGTTACGGGGTGAAAACAGGGATTGTCGAAAAACTGTTTTTT. Amino acid sequence: CASSYGVKTGIVEKLFF.